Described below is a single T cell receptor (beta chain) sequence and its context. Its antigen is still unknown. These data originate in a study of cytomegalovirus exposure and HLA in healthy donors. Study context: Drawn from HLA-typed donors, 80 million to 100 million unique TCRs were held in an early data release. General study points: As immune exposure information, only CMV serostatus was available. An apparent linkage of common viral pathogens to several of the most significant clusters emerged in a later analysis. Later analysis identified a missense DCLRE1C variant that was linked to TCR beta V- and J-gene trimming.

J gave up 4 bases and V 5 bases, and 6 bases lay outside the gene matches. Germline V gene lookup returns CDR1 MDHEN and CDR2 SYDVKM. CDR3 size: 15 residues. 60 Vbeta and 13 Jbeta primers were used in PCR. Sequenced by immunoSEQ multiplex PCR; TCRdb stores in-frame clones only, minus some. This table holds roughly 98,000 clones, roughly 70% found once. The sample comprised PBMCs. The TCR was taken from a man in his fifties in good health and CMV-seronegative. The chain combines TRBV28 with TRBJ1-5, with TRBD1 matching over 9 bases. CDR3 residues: CASSQDRGGNQPQHF. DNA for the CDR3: TGTGCCAGCAGTCAGGACAGGGGTGGTAATCAGCCCCAGCATTTT.